Below, 25 T cell receptor beta chains from the same sample are listed, as sequenced in a study of cytomegalovirus exposure and HLA in healthy donors. The study ran its PCR with 60 Vbeta and 13 Jbeta primers. Sequenced by immunoSEQ multiplex PCR; TCRdb stores in-frame clones only, minus some. The repertoire holds around 140,000 clones, approximately 80% seen once, with roughly 4.8% in the top ten. Sample: PBMCs. These receptors all come from a man aged 40-49 years in good health and CMV-seronegative.

This chain links TRBV28 with TRBJ1-3; the D gene is possibly TRBD1 (5 bases). Trimming shortened V by 5 bases and J by 0 bases, and 11 bases separated the two germline ends. The length of the CDR3 is 15 residues. Per the germline V gene, CDR1 is MDHEN and CDR2 is SYDVKM. CDR3 nucleotides: TGTGCCAGCAGTCTTGGGGGGAGCTCTGGAAACACCATATATTTT. Amino acids: CASSLGGSSGNTIYF. The full variable domain, with the rest looked up from reference TRBV28 and TRBJ1-3, is DVKVTQSSRYLVKRTGEKVFLECVQDMDHENMFWYRQDPGLGLRLIYFSYDVKMKEKGDIPEGYSVSREKKERFSLILESASTNQTSMYLCASSLGGSSGNTIYFGEGSWLTVV.

The V gene is TRBV9, the J gene TRBJ2-2; D perhaps matches TRBD2 (7 bases). V was cut by 6 bases and J by 2 bases, with 14 bases left in between. The germline CDR1 and CDR2 sequences are SGDLS and YYNGEE. This CDR3 has 15 amino acids. CDR3 coding DNA: TGTGCCAGCAATACGGGGGGCCTTAACACCGGGGAGCTGTTTTTT. Translation: CASNTGGLNTGELFF.

The chain links TRBV11-2 to TRBJ2-3; D may be TRBD2 (6 bases). This CDR3 is built from 16 residues. The V gene's germline CDR1 is SGHAT and CDR2 FQNNGV. The V end was cut by 0 bases, the J end by 1 base, with 11 bases between. The CDR3, as DNA: TGTGCCAGCAGCTTAGATCGCGGGGCCCGCACAGATACGCAGTATTTT. This sequence encodes CASSLDRGARTDTQYF.

This clone has only one observation. V is TRBV5-4 and J is TRBJ2-7, with 7 bases matching TRBD1. The CDR3 runs to 14 residues. V lost 4 bases to trimming and J lost 5 bases; unmatched junction nucleotides: 9. Germline V gene lookup returns CDR1 SGHNT and CDR2 YYREEE (reference sequence). CDR3 DNA: TGTGCCAGCAGCCCCGTTGACAGGGCCCACGAGCAGTACTTC. It specifies CASSPVDRAHEQYF.

V is TRBV25-1 and J is TRBJ1-1; 10 bases agree with TRBD1. The CDR3 extends over 14 amino acids. Per the germline V gene, CDR1 is MGHDK and CDR2 is SYGVNS. The trim removed 3 bases at V and 11 bases at J, leaving 9 bases unmatched. The CDR3 here is CASSDPGTGAYAFF. CDR3 bases: TGTGCCAGCAGTGACCCCGGGACAGGGGCGTATGCTTTCTTT. The full variable domain, rest sourced from reference TRBV25-1 and TRBJ1-1, is EADIYQTPRYLVIGTGKKITLECSQTMGHDKMYWYQQDPGMELHLIHYSYGVNSTEKGDLSSESTVSRIRTEHFPLTLESARPSHTSQYLCASSDPGTGAYAFFGQGTRLTVV.

The table lists this clone with a few counts. The CDR3 here is CASSQVLSGLYEQYF. CDR3 sequence (DNA): TGCGCCAGCAGCCAAGTGCTTAGCGGGTTATACGAGCAGTACTTC. The rearrangement uses TRBV4-1 and TRBJ2-7; TRBD2 aligns across 7 bases. Germline CDR1 and CDR2: MGHRA and YSYEKL. The CDR3 runs to 15 residues. Losses at the gene ends were 1 base for V and 4 bases for J; bases not matched to a gene: 7.

The chain employs TRBV28 and TRBJ2-3; maybe TRBD2 (7 bases). V lost 7 bases, J lost 3 bases, and 17 bases lay in between. Germline V gene data show CDR1 as MDHEN and CDR2 as SYDVKM. CDR3 length: 15 residues. The CDR3, as DNA: TGTGCCAGCAAACGGGGGGCGGTGAGAACAGATACGCAGTATTTT. The encoded protein is CASKRGAVRTDTQYF.

The gene calls are TRBV2 and TRBJ1-3, with 7 bases lining up with TRBD1. The CDR3 loop spans 15 amino acids. The germline V gene encodes CDR1 SNHLY and CDR2 FYNNEI. The V segment lost 6 bases and the J segment 0 bases; nucleotides outside the gene matches: 5. The CDR3 DNA reads as TGTGCCAGCAGGACTGGACAGGTCTCTGGAAACACCATATATTTT. Translated: CASRTGQVSGNTIYF.

This sequence joins TRBV27 and TRBJ2-5; no firm D call. CDR3 length: 15 residues. V was cut by 0 bases and J by 2 bases, with 10 bases left in between. The germline V gene encodes CDR1 MNHEY and CDR2 SMNVEV (reference sequence). CDR3 DNA sequence: TGTGCCAGCAGTTTATCCCCAGAACCGCAAGAGACCCAGTACTTC. Translating gives CASSLSPEPQETQYF.

This clone is categorized as medium-sized. The chain joins TRBV2 to TRBJ2-3, with TRBD1 identical over 7 bases. This CDR3 is built from 15 residues. Germline V gene sequence: CDR1 SNHLY, CDR2 FYNNEI. J gave up 3 bases and V 3 bases, and 6 bases lay outside the gene matches. The CDR3 bases are TGTGCCAGCAGTGAGGGGACAGCTTCGACAGATACGCAGTATTTT. Amino acid sequence: CASSEGTASTDTQYF. Combining the CDR3 with reference TRBV2 and TRBJ2-3 gives the whole variable domain EPEVTQTPSHQVTQMGQEVILRCVPISNHLYFYWYRQILGQKVEFLVSFYNNEISEKSEIFDDQFSVERPDGSNFTLKIRSTKLEDSAMYFCASSEGTASTDTQYFGPGTRLTVL.

J is TRBJ1-4 and V is TRBV7-9, with 9 bases identical to TRBD1. V gave up 2 bases and J gave up 7 bases; unmatched junction bases: 5. Germline lookup yields CDR1 SEHNR and CDR2 FQNEAQ (reference sequence). The CDR3 extends over 15 amino acids. DNA of the CDR3: TGTGCCAGCAGCTTACTACAGGGGGCAGGTGAAAAACTGTTTTTT. Protein sequence: CASSLLQGAGEKLFF.

V and J are TRBV5-1 and TRBJ1-1, with 8 bases that match TRBD1. Germline V lookup: CDR1 SGHRS, CDR2 YFSETQ. The V segment lost 4 bases and the J segment 4 bases; nucleotides outside the gene matches: 6. This CDR3 has 14 amino acids. As DNA, the CDR3 is TGCGCCAGCAGCGCGGGTCAGGGGGCCACTGAAGCTTTCTTT. This gives the protein CASSAGQGATEAFF.

This sequence joins TRBV30 and TRBJ2-5; D is unresolved. V lost 0 bases to trimming and J lost 8 bases, with 13 bases between them. Germline V lookup: CDR1 GTSNPN, CDR2 SVGIG (reference sequence). This CDR3 is built from 13 residues. CDR3: CAWSVPPLETQYF. The CDR3 DNA is TGTGCCTGGAGTGTACCCCCATTAGAAACCCAGTACTTC.

This rearrangement joins TRBV5-8 to TRBJ1-3; D is perhaps TRBD1 (6 bases). With 0 bases removed from V and 0 bases from J, the gap between germline ends came to 16 bases. Germline V gene data show CDR1 as SGHTS and CDR2 as YDEGEE. This CDR3 spans 18 amino acids. CDR3 sequence: CASSLEAWGRPSGNTIYF. Written as DNA, the CDR3 is TGTGCCAGCAGCTTGGAGGCCTGGGGGCGCCCCTCTGGAAACACCATATATTTT.

V is TRBV19 and J is TRBJ2-5; possibly TRBD2 for D (6 bases). The CDR3 loop spans 16 amino acids. Trimming stripped 5 bases from V and 5 bases from J, with 21 bases between. The germline CDR1 and CDR2 sequences are LNHDA and SQIVND (reference sequence). The CDR3 spells CASSLDWRGAGETQYF. The CDR3 DNA follows: TGTGCCAGTAGTCTCGATTGGCGCGGGGCCGGGGAGACCCAGTACTTC.

This clone has more than one count but fewer than ten. The V gene is TRBV5-1, the J gene TRBJ1-1; D is perhaps TRBD1 (5 bases). Between the trimmed V and J ends, which lost 3 bases and 1 base, there was a span of 7 bases. The CDR3 has 13 residues. Germline CDR1 reads SGHRS; CDR2 reads YFSETQ. CDR3 DNA sequence: TGCGCCAGCAGCTCAGGACAGAACACTGAAGCTTTCTTT. This translates into CASSSGQNTEAFF.

The V and J genes are TRBV6-4 and TRBJ2-2; TRBD2 is a possible D gene (5 bases). V lost 4 bases and J lost 0, with 9 bases in between. CDR1 and CDR2 from the germline V gene are MRHNA and SNTAGT. There are 15 residues in the CDR3. Here the CDR3 reads CASSGTEANTGELFF. CDR3 nucleotides: TGTGCCAGCAGTGGAACGGAGGCGAACACCGGGGAGCTGTTTTTT.

This chain joins TRBV29-1 and TRBJ1-2; D is ambiguous. The V and J ends lost 6 bases and 2 bases respectively, with 10 bases between them. The CDR3 sequence is 12 residues long. Germline values: CDR1 SQVTM, CDR2 ANQGSEA. Here the CDR3 DNA reads TGCAGCGTAGAGGGCAGCAACTATGGCTACACCTTC. Encoded protein: CSVEGSNYGYTF.

The chain couples TRBV18 to TRBJ2-7; 10 bases fit TRBD1. CDR1 is KGHSH, CDR2 LQKENI, per germline. CDR3 length equals 14 residues. V was clipped by 5 bases and J by 3 bases; unmatched bases: 4. CDR3 nucleotide sequence: TGTGCCAGCTCATCAGGACAGGGGGTCTACGAGCAGTACTTC. Encoded protein: CASSSGQGVYEQYF.

The gene calls are TRBV27 and TRBJ1-1; the match to TRBD1 covers 8 bases. CDR3 size: 13 residues. Trimming took 6 bases from V and 7 from J; bases not matched to a gene: 7. Germline V gene lookup returns CDR1 MNHEY and CDR2 SMNVEV (reference sequence). The CDR3 region has the DNA TGTGCCAGCAGGGGACAGGTAGGACGTGAAGCTTTCTTT. Translation: CASRGQVGREAFF.

This chain uses TRBV11-2 with TRBJ2-2; D remains unclear. This CDR3 region has 15 residues. Trimming took 2 bases from V and 1 from J, leaving 8 bases between them. CDR1 and CDR2 from the germline V gene are SGHAT and FQNNGV. This CDR3 reads CASSLIAGNTGELFF. CDR3 bases: TGTGCCAGCAGCTTAATCGCAGGGAACACCGGGGAGCTGTTTTTT.

The V and J genes are TRBV5-1 and TRBJ2-5; TRBD1 aligns across 7 bases. This CDR3 region has 14 residues. V dropped 6 bases and J dropped 1; count of bases not matched to a gene: 6. Germline V gives CDR1 SGHRS, CDR2 YFSETQ. This CDR3 is CASTPQGFQETQYF. The CDR3 region has the DNA TGCGCCAGCACGCCACAGGGGTTCCAAGAGACCCAGTACTTC.

V is TRBV7-9 and J is TRBJ2-5, with no clear D. V was clipped by 0 bases and J by 3 bases, with 5 bases between them. The CDR3 loop spans 13 amino acids. CDR1 and CDR2 (germline): SEHNR, FQNEAQ (reference sequence). The CDR3 here is CASSLAQKETQYF. The CDR3 nucleotides are TGTGCCAGCAGCTTAGCCCAGAAAGAGACCCAGTACTTC.

The rearrangement links TRBV9 to TRBJ2-7; 8 bases fit TRBD1. From germline, CDR1 is SGDLS and CDR2 YYNGEE. V shed 0 bases and J 5 bases; nucleotides not matched to a gene: 4. This CDR3 comprises 14 residues. Written as DNA, the CDR3 is TGTGCCAGCAGCGTAGGCCAGGGGGCAGACGAGCAGTACTTC. Its translation: CASSVGQGADEQYF. Full variable domain (outside the CDR3, taken from reference TRBV9 and TRBJ2-7): DSGVTQTPKHLITATGQRVTLRCSPRSGDLSVYWYQQSLDQGLQFLIQYYNGEERAKGNILERFSAQQFPDLHSELNLSSLELGDSALYFCASSVGQGADEQYFGPGTRLTVT.

J is TRBJ2-5 and V is TRBV29-1, with 10 bases identical to TRBD1. The V gene end was trimmed by 4 bases and the J gene end by 5 bases; junction bases not matched to a gene: 10. Germline lookup yields CDR1 SQVTM and CDR2 ANQGSEA. CDR3 size: 15 residues. CDR3 sequence: CSVAPATGGKETQYF. The CDR3 DNA reads as TGCAGCGTTGCCCCAGCGACAGGGGGCAAGGAGACCCAGTACTTC.